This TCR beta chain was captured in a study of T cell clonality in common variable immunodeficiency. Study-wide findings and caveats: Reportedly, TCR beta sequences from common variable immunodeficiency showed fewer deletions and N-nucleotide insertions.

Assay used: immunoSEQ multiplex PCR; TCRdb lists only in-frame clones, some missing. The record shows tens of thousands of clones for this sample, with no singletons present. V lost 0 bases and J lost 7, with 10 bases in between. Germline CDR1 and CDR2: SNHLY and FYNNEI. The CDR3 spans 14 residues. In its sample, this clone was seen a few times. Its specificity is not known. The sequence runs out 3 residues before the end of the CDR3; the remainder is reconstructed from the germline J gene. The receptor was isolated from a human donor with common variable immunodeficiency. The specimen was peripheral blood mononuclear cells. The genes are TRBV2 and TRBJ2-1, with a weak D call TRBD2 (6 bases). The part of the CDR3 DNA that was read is TGTGCCAGCAGTGAAGCTGGGACTTTTAATGAG. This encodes CASSEAGTFNE. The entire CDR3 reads CASSEAGTFNEQFF.